One and the same sample provided the 30 T cell receptor beta chains below, sequenced in a study of blood T cell repertoires in COVID-19. The protocol was immunoSEQ multiplex PCR, while the TCRdb copy is restricted to in-frame clones and leaves out a portion. The sample has roughly 200,000 clones, approximately 91% seen once. The sequencing input was peripheral blood. Receptors originate from a man between 50 and 59 years old with COVID-19, enrolled during active disease.

The sample holds a few counts of this clone. This chain connects TRBV24-1 to TRBJ2-5; TRBD2 matches at 7 bases. With 4 bases clipped from V and 1 base from J, the junction kept 8 bases outside the gene matches. CDR3 length equals 16 residues. Germline V gives CDR1 KGHDR, CDR2 SFDVKD. CDR3 DNA: TGTGCCACCAGTGAGGGGGGAGGGGAACCCCAAGAGACCCAGTACTTC. It codes for CATSEGGGEPQETQYF.

The chain couples TRBV5-6 to TRBJ1-1; D uncertain. The CDR3 loop spans 15 amino acids. Germline CDR1 reads SGHDT; CDR2 reads YYEEEE. Deletions cut 4 bases from V and 4 bases from J, with 17 bases between. The CDR3 coding sequence is TGTGCCAGCAGCCCGGGGAGGGATTTGGCCACTGAAGCTTTCTTT. It translates to CASSPGRDLATEAFF.

J is TRBJ2-2 and V is TRBV24-1; no definite D call. CDR1 is KGHDR and CDR2 is SFDVKD in the germline V gene. The CDR3 spans 13 residues. V lost 2 bases to trimming and J lost 6 bases, with 6 bases between them. CDR3 amino acids: CATSDSTPGELFF. The DNA of the CDR3 is TGTGCCACCAGTGATTCGACTCCCGGGGAGCTGTTTTTT.

The V call is TRBV18, the J call TRBJ1-1, with a possible D match to TRBD1 (5 bases). Between the trimmed V and J ends, which lost 3 bases and 6 bases, there was a span of 20 bases. From germline, CDR1 is KGHSH and CDR2 LQKENI. This CDR3 comprises 16 residues. CDR3 in DNA: TGTGCCAGCTCACCTCTAGACACGGGGAGGGGACCTGAAGCTTTCTTT. Translation gives CASSPLDTGRGPEAFF.

As to this clone: Other DNA sequences from this sample encode an identical CDR3 as well. CDR3 coding DNA: TGTGCCAGCAGCCCCGGCGGGGCTGCAGATACGCAGTATTTT. It is translated as CASSPGGAADTQYF. This chain uses TRBV7-9 with TRBJ2-3, with a tentative D call TRBD2 (6 bases). V was trimmed by 5 bases and J by 4 bases, leaving 13 bases between them. The germline CDR1 and CDR2 sequences are SEHNR and FQNEAQ (reference sequence). This CDR3 has 14 residues. Full variable domain (remainder filled in from reference TRBV7-9 and TRBJ2-3): DTGVSQNPRHKITKRGQNVTFRCDPISEHNRLYWYRQTLGQGPEFLTYFQNEAQLEKSRLLSDRFSAERPKGSFSTLEIQRTEQGDSAMYLCASSPGGAADTQYFGPGTRLTVL.

The chain recombines TRBV15 with TRBJ1-2; no clear D. V was cut by 0 bases and J by 5 bases, with 10 bases left in between. Germline-derived CDR1 and CDR2 are LNHNV and YYDKDF (reference sequence). This CDR3 has 14 residues. CDR3 sequence reads: CATSRDRGDYGYTF. Written as DNA, the CDR3 is TGTGCCACCAGCAGAGATCGAGGTGATTATGGCTACACCTTC.

V usage is TRBV7-3 and J usage is TRBJ1-2; 7 bases line up with TRBD1. V lost 2 bases to trimming and J lost 1 base; unmatched junction nucleotides: 1. CDR3 length: 14 amino acids. From germline, CDR1 is SGHTA and CDR2 FQGTGA. The CDR3 nucleotides are TGTGCCAGCAGCTTACAGGGGGATAACTATGGCTACACCTTC. It yields the protein CASSLQGDNYGYTF.

The sample holds one count of this clone. The rearrangement uses TRBV7-2 and TRBJ1-5; a possible D gene is TRBD1 (6 bases). The V gene's germline CDR1 is SGHTA and CDR2 FQGNSA. V was trimmed by 4 bases and J by 0 bases, leaving 7 bases between them. CDR3 length equals 14 residues. This chain's CDR3 is CASSSQGSNQPQHF. As DNA, the CDR3 is TGTGCCAGCAGCTCACAGGGTAGCAATCAGCCCCAGCATTTT.

The chain is built from TRBV11-2 and TRBJ2-7; D not resolved. The ends were cut back, 4 bases at V and 7 bases at J, with 11 bases in the middle. This CDR3 is built from 12 residues. CDR1 SGHAT and CDR2 FQNNGV come from the germline V gene. In DNA form, the CDR3 reads TGTGCCAGCAGCTCGCAGACTGGTGAGCAGTACTTC. Translation: CASSSQTGEQYF.

For this clone: Within the sample, other DNA sequences also encode this same CDR3. The chain is built from TRBV5-6 and TRBJ2-1; TRBD2 matches 8 bases. Trimming took 4 bases from V and 6 from J; bases not matched to a gene: 3. This CDR3 has 13 residues. Germline assignment: CDR1 SGHDT and CDR2 YYEEEE. The CDR3 protein is CASSTGTSNEQFF. The CDR3 bases are TGTGCCAGCAGCACCGGGACTAGCAATGAGCAGTTCTTC.

This chain links TRBV19 with TRBJ1-2; D gene ambiguous. V was clipped by 6 bases and J by 2 bases, with 16 bases between them. Germline V CDR1 and CDR2: LNHDA, SQIVND (reference sequence). The CDR3 is 15 residues long. CDR3 bases: TGTGCCAGTAGGACTACTACGGCAGTCAACTATGGCTACACCTTC. It codes for CASRTTTAVNYGYTF.

The gene calls are TRBV5-1 and TRBJ2-3; TRBD2 agrees at 12 bases. Per the germline V gene, CDR1 is SGHRS and CDR2 is YFSETQ. The trim removed 4 bases at V and 2 bases at J, leaving 5 bases unmatched. This CDR3 has 16 amino acids. This chain's CDR3 is CASSLGTSGFTDTQYF. In nucleotides, the CDR3 is TGCGCCAGCAGCCTGGGGACTAGCGGGTTCACAGATACGCAGTATTTT.

This clone was recorded only once. This sequence joins TRBV20-1 and TRBJ1-4, with a possible D match to TRBD1 (5 bases). Trimming removed 3 bases at V and 3 bases at J, with 8 bases between. This CDR3 is 13 amino acids long. Per germline, CDR1 DFQATT and CDR2 SNEGSKA (reference sequence). The CDR3 spells CSASQGSNEKLFF. The CDR3 DNA is TGCAGTGCTAGTCAGGGTTCTAATGAAAAACTGTTTTTT.

V and J are TRBV6-6 and TRBJ1-3; possible D gene TRBD1, 5 bases. CDR1 is MNHNY, CDR2 SVGAGI, per germline (reference sequence). Trimming took off 0 bases at V and 1 base at J, with 7 bases between the two ends. CDR3 length equals 15 residues. The CDR3 here is CASSYSAGSGNTIYF. DNA for the CDR3: TGTGCCAGCAGTTACTCGGCAGGGTCTGGAAACACCATATATTTT.

The J gene is TRBJ1-5, the V gene TRBV7-2; the D gene is possibly TRBD1 (6 bases). Trimming removed 0 bases from V and 6 bases from J, with 12 bases in between. In germline, CDR1 is SGHTA, CDR2 FQGNSA. The CDR3 loop spans 15 amino acids. The CDR3 here is CASSLAWGGGQPQHF. In DNA, the CDR3 is TGTGCCAGCAGCTTAGCGTGGGGGGGCGGTCAGCCCCAGCATTTT.

The table lists this clone with a count of one. This chain connects TRBV5-4 to TRBJ2-3, with 8 bases aligning to TRBD1. This CDR3 spans 15 amino acids. With 1 base clipped from V and 2 bases from J, the junction kept 3 bases outside the gene matches. Germline V gene lookup returns CDR1 SGHNT and CDR2 YYREEE (reference sequence). The CDR3 is CASSLSGQDTDTQYF. CDR3 DNA: TGTGCCAGCAGCTTGTCGGGACAGGACACAGATACGCAGTATTTT. Together with reference TRBV5-4 and TRBJ2-3, the CDR3 gives the full variable domain: ETGVTQSPTHLIKTRGQQVTLRCSSQSGHNTVSWYQQALGQGPQFIFQYYREEENGRGNFPPRFSGLQFPNYSSELNVNALELDDSALYLCASSLSGQDTDTQYFGPGTRLTVL.

CDR3 coding DNA: TGCGCCAGCAGCTTGGCTGGCAGGGAGAACACCGGGGAGCTGTTTTTT. Protein: CASSLAGRENTGELFF. The chain links TRBV5-1 to TRBJ2-2, with D possibly TRBD1 on 5 matching bases. CDR1 is SGHRS and CDR2 is YFSETQ in the germline V gene. CDR3 length: 16 amino acids. V lost 0 bases and J lost 1, with 10 bases in between.

The gene calls are TRBV4-1 and TRBJ2-1; TRBD1 might be the D (6 bases). Germline values: CDR1 MGHRA, CDR2 YSYEKL. Trimming left V 2 bases short and J 9 bases short, with 11 bases between. This CDR3 is built from 13 residues. CDR3 residues: CASSQRTVGEQFF. In DNA, the CDR3 is TGCGCCAGCAGCCAAAGGACAGTCGGTGAGCAGTTCTTC.

The gene calls are TRBV27 and TRBJ2-7; TRBD2 aligns across 12 bases. CDR1 is MNHEY and CDR2 is SMNVEV in the germline V gene (reference sequence). The junction had 3 bases not matched to a gene; V was cut back by 6 bases and J by 0 bases. The CDR3 has 15 residues. CDR3 sequence (DNA): TGTGCCAGCAGACGACTAGCGGGGGACTCCTACGAGCAGTACTTC. It yields the protein CASRRLAGDSYEQYF.

The J gene is TRBJ1-1, the V gene TRBV6-6; D is ambiguous. Germline V gives CDR1 MNHNY, CDR2 SVGAGI (reference sequence). The CDR3 extends over 15 amino acids. The ends were cut back, 6 bases at V and 6 bases at J, with 20 bases in the middle. The CDR3 DNA sequence: TGTGCCAGCAGCACCACCAGAGGGTCCTCGGCTGAAGCTTTCTTT. It encodes CASSTTRGSSAEAFF.

The chain joins TRBV5-1 to TRBJ2-5; 7 bases line up with TRBD1. The CDR3 is 16 amino acids. Per germline, CDR1 SGHRS and CDR2 YFSETQ. Trimming took 4 bases from V and 1 from J; bases not matched to a gene: 10. CDR3 amino acids: CASSPGQTIIQETQYF. The CDR3 nucleotides are TGCGCCAGCAGCCCGGGACAGACAATAATCCAAGAGACCCAGTACTTC.

As DNA, the CDR3 is TGCGCCAGCAGCTTGGGGGGCTATAGCAATCAGCCCCAGCATTTT. Amino acid sequence: CASSLGGYSNQPQHF. The V call is TRBV5-1, the J call TRBJ1-5, with a weak D call TRBD1 (5 bases). Germline V CDR1 and CDR2: SGHRS, YFSETQ. There are 15 residues in the CDR3. Trimming stripped 0 bases from V and 0 bases from J, with 7 bases between.

Turning to this clone: The junction and the germline gene differ at one end; a read error may be behind it. J is TRBJ2-4 and V is TRBV3-1 (or the pseudogene TRBV3-2); 7 nucleotides line up with TRBD1. Germline loops: CDR1 LGHDT, CDR2 YNNKEL (reference sequence). CDR3 size: 14 residues. The CDR3 reads CASSQGVTSGQSNF. CDR3 in DNA: TGTGCCAGCAGCCAAGGGGTTACGTCGGGACAGTCGAACTTC.

The CDR3 sequence is CASTGGENSPLHF. In DNA form, the CDR3 reads TGTGCCAGCACGGGCGGGGAGAATTCACCCCTCCACTTT. The chain combines TRBV2 with TRBJ1-6; no clear D gene. V shed 7 bases and J shed 7 bases, with 11 bases lying between them. The CDR3 totals 13 residues. Per the germline V gene, CDR1 is SNHLY and CDR2 is FYNNEI.

This clone was counted a few times. The rearrangement joins TRBV19 to TRBJ1-6; D perhaps matches TRBD1 (6 bases). CDR3 size: 15 residues. Deletions cut 7 bases from V and 8 bases from J, with 18 bases between. Germline V gene lookup returns CDR1 LNHDA and CDR2 SQIVND (reference sequence). CDR3 sequence (DNA): TGTGCCAGTACCCCAGTGTGGGACATTGATTCACCCCTCCACTTT. This translates into CASTPVWDIDSPLHF.

This clone was found a few times. V usage is TRBV6-5 and J usage is TRBJ1-6; TRBD1 agrees at 9 bases. Looked up from germline, CDR1 is MNHEY and CDR2 is SVGAGI. CDR3 length equals 14 residues. V shed 6 bases, J shed 9 bases, and the junction held 6 bases outside the gene matches. The CDR3 region is CASRLGQGISPLHF. As DNA, the CDR3 is TGTGCCAGCAGACTCGGACAGGGGATTTCACCCCTCCACTTT.

This sequence joins TRBV28 and TRBJ1-5; 10 nucleotides match TRBD1. Germline V gives CDR1 MDHEN, CDR2 SYDVKM. This CDR3 comprises 18 residues. Trimming at V came to 5 bases and at J to 3 bases, leaving 13 bases not matched to a gene. This CDR3 reads CASSPHAEGQGDNQPQHF. The CDR3 coding sequence is TGTGCCAGCAGTCCGCACGCCGAAGGACAGGGGGACAATCAGCCCCAGCATTTT.

The chain combines TRBV9 with TRBJ2-2; perhaps TRBD1 as D (5 bases). V was cut by 2 bases and J by 0 bases, with 11 bases left in between. This CDR3 is 16 amino acids long. Per the germline V gene, CDR1 is SGDLS and CDR2 is YYNGEE. CDR3 sequence: CASSVSRAPNTGELFF. DNA for the CDR3: TGTGCCAGCAGCGTGTCCAGGGCCCCGAACACCGGGGAGCTGTTTTTT.

The chain links TRBV27 to TRBJ2-7, with TRBD1 matching over 9 bases. V trimming: 7 bases; J trimming: 3 bases; junction bases outside the gene matches: 10. The CDR3 has 15 residues. Germline V CDR1 and CDR2: MNHEY, SMNVEV (reference sequence). CDR3 nucleotides: TGTGCCAGCACCAAAGGGACAGGGTTAAGCTACGAGCAGTACTTC. Translation gives CASTKGTGLSYEQYF.

The chain employs TRBV5-1 and TRBJ2-3, with TRBD2 matching 12 bases. This CDR3 is 15 amino acids long. After removal of 0 bases from V and 4 bases from J, the junction contained 0 bases not matched to a gene. Germline CDR1 is SGHRS and CDR2 is YFSETQ. This CDR3 is CASSLGLAGADTQYF. DNA for the CDR3: TGCGCCAGCAGCTTGGGACTAGCGGGAGCAGATACGCAGTATTTT.